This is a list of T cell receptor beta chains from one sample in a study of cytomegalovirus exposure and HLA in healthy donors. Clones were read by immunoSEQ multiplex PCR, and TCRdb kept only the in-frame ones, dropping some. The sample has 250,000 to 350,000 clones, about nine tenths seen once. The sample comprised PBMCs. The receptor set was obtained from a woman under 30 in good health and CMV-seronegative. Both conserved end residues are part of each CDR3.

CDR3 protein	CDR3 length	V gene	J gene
CASSLGTVQETQYF	14	TRBV4-1	TRBJ2-5
CASSQVGQGSPYEQYF	16	TRBV4-2	TRBJ2-7
CAIRGTQNTGELFF	14	TRBV10-3	TRBJ2-2
CASSAPDASHEAFF	14	TRBV6-5	TRBJ1-1
CASSPGQGANYGYTF	15	TRBV18	TRBJ1-2
CASTGTEVNTEAFF	14	TRBV2	TRBJ1-1
CASSLAGLAKNIQYF	15	TRBV7-2	TRBJ2-4
CASSLAPGREYNEQFF	16	TRBV7-2	TRBJ2-1
CASSGGGQGSYEQYF	15	TRBV5-4	TRBJ2-7
CASSLREGQGLSNEKLFF	18	TRBV4-2	TRBJ1-4
CASSVDPGRDKYEQYF	16	TRBV9	TRBJ2-7
CASSKDRGTYEQYF	14	TRBV19	TRBJ2-7
CASSDGGRSVTEAFF	15	TRBV6-1	TRBJ1-1
CASTSGGGPAGANVLTF	17	TRBV2	TRBJ2-6
CASSFGQGSYEQYF	14	TRBV7-2	TRBJ2-7
CASSLGGQGAFEQYF	15	TRBV28	TRBJ2-7
CASSQDRVVYGYTF	14	TRBV4-1	TRBJ1-2
CASSLLGAGNIQYF	14	TRBV5-1	TRBJ2-4
CSVDGPNEQFF	11	TRBV29-1	TRBJ2-1
CASSSGTNTYGYTF	14	TRBV5-6	TRBJ1-2
CASSTWVTGAGEQYF	15	TRBV7-2	TRBJ2-7
CASSATGLGKYEQYF	15	TRBV28	TRBJ2-7
CASSPSTGYSLTQYF	15	TRBV5-8	TRBJ2-5
CASSERLAGYNEQFF	15	TRBV9	TRBJ2-1
CASSQDPQGANTEAFF	16	TRBV4-3	TRBJ1-1
CASSYGSRGYEQFF	14	TRBV6-5	TRBJ2-1
CASSLYWQGASYEQYF	16	TRBV5-6	TRBJ2-7
CASSTSHSQETQYF	14	TRBV7-2	TRBJ2-5
CASSGFGTSGREQETQYF	18	TRBV2	TRBJ2-5
CASSYGGAGNTIYF	14	TRBV6-5	TRBJ1-3
CASSPPEGRVYNEQFF	16	TRBV5-4	TRBJ2-1
CATRTSGLSSEQFF	14	TRBV28	TRBJ2-1
CASSQDGAGADTQYF	15	TRBV4-2	TRBJ2-3
CATGTVGNEQFF	12	TRBV19	TRBJ2-1
CSVRLETDTQYF	12	TRBV29-1	TRBJ2-3
CASSLGRGLDEQYF	14	TRBV7-2	TRBJ2-7
CASSLREAANEQFF	14	TRBV27	TRBJ2-1
CASSPRGPQHF	11	TRBV28	TRBJ1-5
CASSLGATGGTDTQYF	16	TRBV11-2	TRBJ2-3
CASSPGLAGRGPYEQYF	17	TRBV18	TRBJ2-7
CASRTGTGNTIYF	13	TRBV5-6	TRBJ1-3
CASSLRQGFGNTIYF	15	TRBV5-4	TRBJ1-3
CAISDGTTNEQFF	13	TRBV10-3	TRBJ2-1
CASSRTSGLDYNEQFF	16	TRBV7-2	TRBJ2-1
CASSVYSGGSTDTQYF	16	TRBV9	TRBJ2-3
CASSLEGQGWHEQYF	15	TRBV7-8	TRBJ2-7
CASSETGGGNQPQHF	15	TRBV5-1	TRBJ1-5
CASSQGRGSSYEQYF	15	TRBV7-9	TRBJ2-7
CASSLSLYRGGHEKLFF	17	TRBV27	TRBJ1-4
CASSLRRSYGYTF	13	TRBV5-6	TRBJ1-2
CATSREFGGAGATDTQYF	18	TRBV15	TRBJ2-3
CAISELRQEGQDNYGYTF	18	TRBV10-3	TRBJ1-2